The clone carrying this T cell receptor beta chain is deemed medium-sized by its frequency. Its antigen is currently unknown. One tube held mixed TRB-A and TRB-B primer pools for touch-down PCR. Using the multiplex PCR reads, TCRdb records one entry per CDR3 protein without DNA. The listing contains some 890 distinct CDR3 sequences. TRB was amplified from about 270 ng of peripheral blood genomic DNA per sample. CDR3 size: 15 residues. Germline V gives CDR1 ENHRY, CDR2 SYGVKD. The data were taken from a study of T cell clusters in autoimmune cytopenias. General study findings and limits: No cluster-lack signature appeared between secondary cytopenia and chronic lymphocytic leukemia patients, apparently due to lymphoma masking.

The same specimen was also included in a second study, on T cell repertoires in aging, cancer and after chemotherapy. That study reports: Compared with age-matched healthy donors, untreated hematological or solid cancer patients showed higher blood TCR clonality.

Specimen: peripheral blood. This TCR came from a human donor with chronic lymphocytic leukemia. The rearrangement links TRBV10-3 to TRBJ1-5. CDR3 amino acids: CAISLGGLLNQPQHF.